This T cell receptor (beta chain) was sequenced in a study of control samples from healthy donors and cancer patients. The CDR3 covers 15 residues. Libraries were prepared by immunoSEQ multiplex PCR; TCRdb keeps only in-frame clonotypes and omits some of them. The sample holds around 80,000 clones, about 88% seen once. The sequencing input was blood. The genes are TRBV21-1 and TRBJ2-4; the table names TRBD2, a call not compared with the DNA. TRBV21-1 is labeled a pseudogene. This TCR was sampled from a woman in her 50s in good health. The CDR3 loop is CASNHSSGLKNIQYF. The CDR3 DNA reads TGTGCCAGCAACCATTCTAGCGGCCTTAAAAACATTCAGTACTTC.